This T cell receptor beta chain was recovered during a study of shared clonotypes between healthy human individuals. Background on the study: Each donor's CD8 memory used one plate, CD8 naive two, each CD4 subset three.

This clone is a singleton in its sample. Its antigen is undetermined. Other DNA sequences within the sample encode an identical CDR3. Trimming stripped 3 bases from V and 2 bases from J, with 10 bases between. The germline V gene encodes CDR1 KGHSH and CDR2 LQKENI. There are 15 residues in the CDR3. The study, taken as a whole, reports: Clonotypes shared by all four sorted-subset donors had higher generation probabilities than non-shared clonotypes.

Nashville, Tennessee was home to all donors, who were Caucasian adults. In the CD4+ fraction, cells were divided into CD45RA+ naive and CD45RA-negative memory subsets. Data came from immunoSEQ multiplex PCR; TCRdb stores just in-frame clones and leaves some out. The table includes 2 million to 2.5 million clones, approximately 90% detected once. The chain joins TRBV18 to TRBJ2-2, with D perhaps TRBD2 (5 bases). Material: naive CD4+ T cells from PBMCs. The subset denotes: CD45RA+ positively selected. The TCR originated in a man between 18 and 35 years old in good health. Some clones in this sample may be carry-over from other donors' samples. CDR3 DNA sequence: TGTGCCAGCTCACCCGGACGGGGAAACACCGGGGAGCTGTTTTTT. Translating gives CASSPGRGNTGELFF.